The 4 T cell receptor beta chains below were found in one sample sequenced in a study of shared clonotypes between healthy human individuals. Clones were read by immunoSEQ multiplex PCR, and TCRdb kept only the in-frame ones, dropping some. The profile shows roughly 1 million clones, under 80% of them singletons. Sequenced sample: memory CD4+ T cells sorted from blood. Described subset: CD45RA-negative fraction. These receptors were obtained from a man aged 18-30 years in good health.

The chain uses TRBV6-6 and TRBJ2-7; D might be TRBD1 or TRBD2, each matching 5 bases. This CDR3 has 13 residues. Germline CDR1 reads MNHNY; CDR2 reads SVGAGI (reference sequence). V was trimmed by 6 bases and J by 3 bases, leaving 12 bases between them. The CDR3 sequence is CASRSGTLYEQYF. The DNA of the CDR3 is TGTGCCAGCAGGTCCGGGACGCTCTACGAGCAGTACTTC.

The rearrangement links TRBV9 to TRBJ2-3, with D perhaps TRBD2 (6 bases). This CDR3 spans 15 amino acids. Trimming left V 4 bases short and J 2 bases short, with 14 bases between. CDR1 SGDLS and CDR2 YYNGEE come from the germline V gene. For the CDR3, the DNA is TGTGCCAGCAGCTTCGGGAGCCCCGTCACAGATACGCAGTATTTT. Residues: CASSFGSPVTDTQYF.

There are a few counts of this clone. The chain is built from TRBV20-1 and TRBJ1-2; D is undetermined. V lost 3 bases, J lost 5 bases, and 7 bases lay in between. This CDR3 has 11 residues. Germline loops: CDR1 DFQATT, CDR2 SNEGSKA (reference sequence). Here the CDR3 DNA reads TGCAGTGCTAGTGACACTTATGGCTACACCTTC. Its protein product is CSASDTYGYTF.

The chain joins TRBV9 to TRBJ2-5; 11 bases are shared with TRBD1. With 0 bases clipped from V and 1 base from J, the junction kept 5 bases outside the gene matches. Germline CDR1 and CDR2: SGDLS and YYNGEE. The CDR3 sequence is 17 residues long. The DNA for the CDR3 is TGTGCCAGCAGCGTAGACGGGACAGGGGGTCTCCAAGAGACCCAGTACTTC. Translated, it gives CASSVDGTGGLQETQYF.